Listed below are T cell receptor beta chains from one sample, sequenced in a study of T cell responses to AZD1222 COVID-19 vaccine. The table came from immunoSEQ multiplex PCR; TCRdb's copy has only in-frame clones and leaves some out. The sample shows some 140,000 clones, about nine tenths of them seen only once. Here the sequenced sample was peripheral blood, taken on day 0 of AZD1222 vaccination. The receptors stem from an adult in good health. Each CDR3 is given with its conserved first and last residue. A D gene is named only where the DNA matches it firmly. A row's size may be missing; if present it is once, few, many or a size class.

>14|TRBV6-5|TRBJ1-5|TRBD1|NA
TGTGCCAGCAGCCTACAGGGGTTTGATCAGCCCCAGCATTTT
CASSLQGFDQPQHF
>14|TRBV19|TRBJ1-5|TRBD1|NA
TGTGCCAGTAGTGAGACAGGGGGCAATCAGCCCCAGCATTTT
CASSETGGNQPQHF
>14|TRBV29-1|TRBJ1-1|TRBD1|few
TGCAGCGCGGACAGGGGGCGAGTGGGCACTGAAGCTTTCTTT
CSADRGRVGTEAFF
>15|TRBV3-1/TRBV3-2|TRBJ2-1|TRBD2|NA
TGTGCCAGCAGCCAAGGCGGGGGGGCCGGGAATGAGCAGTTCTTC
CASSQGGGAGNEQFF
>14|TRBV15|TRBJ2-7|NA|NA
TGTGCCACCAGCGGAGGACAGGGAGGGTACGAGCAGTACTTC
CATSGGQGGYEQYF
>19|TRBV7-2|TRBJ1-6|NA|NA
TGTGCCAGCAGCTACTTAGACCGAGTATCAAGGTTCTATAATTCACCCCTCCACTTT
CASSYLDRVSRFYNSPLHF
>15|TRBV6-5|TRBJ1-5|NA|NA
TGTGCCAGCGAGCGGGGAGGTCTTAGCAATCAGCCCCAGCATTTT
CASERGGLSNQPQHF
>14|TRBV5-6|TRBJ2-7|TRBD2|NA
TGTGCCAGCAGCCCCAGCGGGAGGGCCTACGAGCAGTACTTC
CASSPSGRAYEQYF
>15|TRBV11-3|TRBJ1-6|TRBD1|NA
TGTGCCAGCAGCTTCCAGGGGGCATGGGATTCACCCCTCCACTTT
CASSFQGAWDSPLHF
>14|TRBV6-6|TRBJ2-7|TRBD2|NA
TGTGCCAGCAGCTCAGCCGCGACTAGCTCCGAGCAGTACTTC
CASSSAATSSEQYF
>16|TRBV7-9|TRBJ1-1|TRBD1|NA
TGTGCCAGCAGCCAAGAATCACAGGGGGCGGGGACTGAAGCTTTCTTT
CASSQESQGAGTEAFF
>15|TRBV18|TRBJ1-3|NA|NA
TGTGCCAGCTCACCCCAGACAGCCTCTGGAAACACCATATATTTT
CASSPQTASGNTIYF
>19|TRBV11-3|TRBJ2-2|TRBD1|NA
TGTGCCAGCAGCTTAGTGGGGACAGGGCATCCCTCGAACACCGGGGAGCTGTTTTTT
CASSLVGTGHPSNTGELFF
>14|TRBV7-9|TRBJ1-1|TRBD1|NA
TGTGCCATCCCGACAGGGGGAATGGTAACTGAAGCTTTCTTT
CAIPTGGMVTEAFF
>13|TRBV5-1|TRBJ1-3|TRBD1|NA
TGCGCCAGCAGCCCCAGGACAGGGGGCACCATATATTTT
CASSPRTGGTIYF
>14|TRBV29-1|TRBJ1-2|TRBD1|NA
TGCAGCGTTGAGCCGACAGGGGTTCACTATGGCTACACCTTC
CSVEPTGVHYGYTF
>16|TRBV28|TRBJ1-6|NA|NA
TGTGCCAGCAGTCGCCCAAAGGCGGACCCCAATTCACCCCTCCACTTT
CASSRPKADPNSPLHF
>14|TRBV5-1|TRBJ2-5|TRBD1|NA
TGCGCCAGCAGCTTGGCAGGGGGAGAAGAGACCCAGTACTTC
CASSLAGGEETQYF